The rows below give T cell receptor beta chains drawn from one sample of a study of vaccination and CD4 T cells after COVID-19. These receptors' antigens are unknown. One entry per CDR3 protein results from TCRdb running MiXCR on the PCR reads. This table holds about 9,200 distinct CDR3 sequences, around 60% found once. The sample in question was cultured CD4+ T cells from blood, obtained after SARS-CoV-2 vaccination. The receptors were gathered from a human donor with COVID-19. Both conserved end residues are trimmed from each CDR3. The D gene is left open where the match is weak.

V gene: TRBV27; D gene: TRBD1; CDR3 protein: ASSSRQGRYEQY
V gene: TRBV6-5; D gene: NA; CDR3 protein: ASSYATANTEAF
V gene: TRBV19; D gene: NA; CDR3 protein: ASRNSNQPQH
V gene: TRBV7-3; D gene: TRBD2; CDR3 protein: ASSPRGAGTSGTDTQY
V gene: TRBV20-1; D gene: NA; CDR3 protein: SARDPSGPVWDTQY
V gene: TRBV19; D gene: TRBD2; CDR3 protein: ASSITVLAGGQGTQY
V gene: TRBV6-1; D gene: NA; CDR3 protein: ASSEARGVSPLH
V gene: TRBV6-1; D gene: NA; CDR3 protein: ASRPTGTYGYT
V gene: TRBV15; D gene: TRBD2; CDR3 protein: ATSRDVAGTNIQY
V gene: TRBV5-1; D gene: NA; CDR3 protein: ASSLLGQSNTEAF
V gene: TRBV2; D gene: NA; CDR3 protein: ASSGNAGNEQF
V gene: TRBV20-1; D gene: TRBD1; CDR3 protein: SAPPTGGNQPQH
V gene: TRBV27; D gene: NA; CDR3 protein: ASSLSTHNSPLH
V gene: TRBV20-1; D gene: NA; CDR3 protein: SARDSGGGNSPLH
V gene: TRBV7-2; D gene: TRBD2; CDR3 protein: ASSSGTSGGARETQY
V gene: TRBV6-2/TRBV6-3; D gene: NA; CDR3 protein: ASSYSWQETQY
V gene: TRBV7-9; D gene: NA; CDR3 protein: ASSLDSRRPNYGYT
V gene: TRBV20-1; D gene: NA; CDR3 protein: SASPGNYRAQETQY
V gene: TRBV6-2/TRBV6-3; D gene: NA; CDR3 protein: ASSSHQGVETQY
V gene: TRBV2; D gene: NA; CDR3 protein: ASSEAGASPLH
V gene: TRBV2; D gene: NA; CDR3 protein: ASRGVGTEAF
V gene: TRBV21-1; D gene: NA; CDR3 protein: ASSERLRRGTGELF
V gene: TRBV15; D gene: TRBD1; CDR3 protein: ATSRGRTGVTGELF
V gene: TRBV20-1; D gene: NA; CDR3 protein: SARGERDGPYGYT
V gene: TRBV6-2/TRBV6-3; D gene: TRBD1; CDR3 protein: ASIGDRAQETQY
V gene: TRBV20-1; D gene: NA; CDR3 protein: SASRPGQASGNTIY
V gene: TRBV20-1; D gene: NA; CDR3 protein: SARDRGPGQPQH
V gene: TRBV19; D gene: NA; CDR3 protein: ASKIVGQGTDTQY
V gene: TRBV14; D gene: NA; CDR3 protein: ASSLRDPLEQY
V gene: TRBV20-1; D gene: TRBD1; CDR3 protein: SASDRTGHNSPLH
V gene: TRBV7-2; D gene: NA; CDR3 protein: ASGLGGANTEAF
V gene: TRBV6-1; D gene: TRBD1; CDR3 protein: ASSRTPTGGVGQPQH
V gene: TRBV7-9; D gene: NA; CDR3 protein: ASSQATYGYT
V gene: TRBV20-1; D gene: TRBD2; CDR3 protein: SASDRGGDFGETQY
V gene: TRBV14; D gene: NA; CDR3 protein: ASSPQPYEQY
V gene: TRBV25-1; D gene: TRBD2; CDR3 protein: ASSDISQRGQETQY
V gene: TRBV7-8; D gene: NA; CDR3 protein: ASSPRQYTDTQY
V gene: TRBV6-5; D gene: NA; CDR3 protein: ASSYGSYNSPLH
V gene: TRBV28; D gene: NA; CDR3 protein: ASSPSRVMNTEAF